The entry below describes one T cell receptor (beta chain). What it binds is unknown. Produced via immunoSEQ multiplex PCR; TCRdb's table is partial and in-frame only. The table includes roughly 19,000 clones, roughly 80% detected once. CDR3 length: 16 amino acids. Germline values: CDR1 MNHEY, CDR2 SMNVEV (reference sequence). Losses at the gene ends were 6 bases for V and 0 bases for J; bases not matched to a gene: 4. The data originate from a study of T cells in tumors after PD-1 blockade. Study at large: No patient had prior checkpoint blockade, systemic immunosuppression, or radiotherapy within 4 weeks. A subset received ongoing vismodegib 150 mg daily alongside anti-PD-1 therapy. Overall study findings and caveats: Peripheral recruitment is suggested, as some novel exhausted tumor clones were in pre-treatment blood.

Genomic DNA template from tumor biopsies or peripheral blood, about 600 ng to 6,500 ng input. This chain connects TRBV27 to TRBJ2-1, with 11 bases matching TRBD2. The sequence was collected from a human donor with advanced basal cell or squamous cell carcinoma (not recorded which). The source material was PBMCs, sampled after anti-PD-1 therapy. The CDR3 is CASRGLAGLSYNEQFF. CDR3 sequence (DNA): TGTGCCAGCAGAGGACTAGCGGGCCTCTCCTACAATGAGCAGTTCTTC.